Sequencing of this T cell receptor (beta chain) was carried out in a study of shared clonotypes between healthy human individuals. Comments on this clone: Its antigen is not known.

The study's findings and limits: Relative to memory subsets, naive subsets generally showed larger estimated richness. A handful of donors showed sharing of approximately 4.7% of naive CD4 clonotypes.

The CDR3 length is 15 residues. V dropped 4 bases and J dropped 6; count of bases not matched to a gene: 11. Germline CDR1 is SGDLS and CDR2 is YYNGEE. TCRdb's table, derived via immunoSEQ multiplex PCR, lists solely in-frame clones and lacks some. This sample has over a million clones, with around 78% found just once. The sample was memory CD4+ T cells from PBMCs. Subset in this sample: CD45RA-negative fraction. The chain joins TRBV9 to TRBJ2-7; 9 bases match TRBD1. This TCR derives from a man aged 18 to 29 in good health. Some clones in this sample may be carry-over from other donors' samples. CDR3 region: CASSMGTGLGSEQYF. CDR3 in DNA: TGTGCCAGCAGCATGGGGACAGGGTTGGGAAGCGAGCAGTACTTC. Together with reference TRBV9 and TRBJ2-7, the CDR3 gives the full variable domain: DSGVTQTPKHLITATGQRVTLRCSPRSGDLSVYWYQQSLDQGLQFLIQYYNGEERAKGNILERFSAQQFPDLHSELNLSSLELGDSALYFCASSMGTGLGSEQYFGPGTRLTVT.